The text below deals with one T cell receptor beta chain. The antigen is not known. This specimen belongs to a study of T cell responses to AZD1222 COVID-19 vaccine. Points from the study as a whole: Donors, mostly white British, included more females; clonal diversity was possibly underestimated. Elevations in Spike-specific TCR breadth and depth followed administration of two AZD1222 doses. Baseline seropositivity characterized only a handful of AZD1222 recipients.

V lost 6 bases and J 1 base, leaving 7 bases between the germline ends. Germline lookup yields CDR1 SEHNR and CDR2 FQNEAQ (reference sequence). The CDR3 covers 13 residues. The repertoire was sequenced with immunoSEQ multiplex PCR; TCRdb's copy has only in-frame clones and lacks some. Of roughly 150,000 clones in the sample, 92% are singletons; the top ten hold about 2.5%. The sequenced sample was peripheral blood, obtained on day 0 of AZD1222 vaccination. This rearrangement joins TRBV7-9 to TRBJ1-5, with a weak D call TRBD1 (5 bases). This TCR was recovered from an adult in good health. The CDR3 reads CASSWDSNQPQHF. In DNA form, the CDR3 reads TGTGCCAGCAGTTGGGACAGCAATCAGCCCCAGCATTTT.